This TCR beta chain was retrieved from a study of blood T cell repertoires in COVID-19. V lost 2 bases, J lost 8 bases, and 15 bases lay in between. Germline V gene data show CDR1 as SGHDN and CDR2 as FVKESK. This CDR3 comprises 14 residues. Measured with immunoSEQ multiplex PCR; TCRdb has only the in-frame clones, and not every one. The sample yields some 190,000 clones, over 70% seen once. Sequencing input: peripheral blood. V usage is TRBV14 and J usage is TRBJ1-1; possibly TRBD1 for D (6 bases). The sequence came from a man in his 60s with acute or convalescent COVID-19. The CDR3 protein is CASSQLSGTSEAFF. The CDR3 DNA sequence: TGTGCCAGCAGCCAACTCTCCGGGACATCGGAAGCTTTCTTT. The full variable domain, completed using reference TRBV14 and TRBJ1-1, is EAGVTQFPSHSVIEKGQTVTLRCDPISGHDNLYWYRRVMGKEIKFLLHFVKESKQDESGMPNNRFLAERTGGTYSTLKVQPAELEDSGVYFCASSQLSGTSEAFFGQGTRLTVV.